This record covers a single TCR beta chain. The RNA input was 0.5 to 1 ug, and it was reverse transcribed with random hexamers. Each CDR3 protein is one row after TCRdb ran MiXCR on the immunoSEQ multiplex PCR reads. The profile shows 150,000 to 250,000 distinct CDR3 sequences, roughly 96% of them singletons. The data are from a study of CD8 T cells in Susac syndrome. The V gene end was trimmed by 8 bases and the J gene end by 6 bases; junction bases not matched to a gene: 9. The CDR3 covers 14 residues. Germline CDR1 is SEHNR and CDR2 is FQNEAQ (reference sequence). The specimen sequenced was CD4+ T cells from PBMCs. This rearrangement joins TRBV7-9 to TRBJ1-2, with TRBD1 matching over 10 bases. This receptor was identified in a human donor with multiple sclerosis. For the CDR3, the DNA is TGTGCCAGCTATACGGGACAGGGGATCCATGGCTACACCTTC. Translated, it gives CASYTGQGIHGYTF.